At least ten counts were recorded for the clone carrying this T cell receptor beta chain. The antigen remains undetermined. Assembly of TCR beta libraries relied on iRepertoire HTBI primers together with Arm-PCR of CDR3 regions. MiXCR, applied by TCRdb to the multiplex PCR reads, yields one record per CDR3 protein. The top ten hold 9% to 15% of the sample, which has around 450,000 distinct CDR3 sequences, 15% to 20% seen once. Time point in this sample: newly diagnosed GD, antithyroid drugs for less than 3 months. The TCR library used RNA extracted from PBMCs. This specimen belongs to a study of regulatory T cells in long-lasting Graves disease. Across the whole study: Prior antithyroid drug treatment in newly diagnosed Graves' patients lasted under 3 months.

The study's findings and limits: The study found TRBV28, TRBJ1-2 and TRBJ2-5 favored in persistent disease.

CDR1 and CDR2 (germline): MNHEY, SVGEGT. Trimming took off 4 bases at V and 8 bases at J, with 11 bases between the two ends. This CDR3 spans 13 amino acids. The data also belong to a second study, concerning T cells in Graves' hyperthyroidism and ophthalmopathy. From that paper: With a duration under 2 months, the hyperthyroidism was newly diagnosed in patients aged 18 to 65. Most clonotypes expanded in the thyroid (above 0.001) were also present in blood.

The TCR was taken from a man aged 40-49 years with Graves disease. The chain uses TRBV6-2 or TRBV6-3 and TRBJ2-2, with D possibly matching TRBD2 (5 bases). Sample: peripheral blood mononuclear cells (PBMCs), taken at new diagnosis, from a patient treated with antithyroid drugs. Written as DNA, the CDR3 is TGTGCCAGCAGTTCAACTAGGCCGGGGGAGCTGTTTTTT. Translating it yields CASSSTRPGELFF.